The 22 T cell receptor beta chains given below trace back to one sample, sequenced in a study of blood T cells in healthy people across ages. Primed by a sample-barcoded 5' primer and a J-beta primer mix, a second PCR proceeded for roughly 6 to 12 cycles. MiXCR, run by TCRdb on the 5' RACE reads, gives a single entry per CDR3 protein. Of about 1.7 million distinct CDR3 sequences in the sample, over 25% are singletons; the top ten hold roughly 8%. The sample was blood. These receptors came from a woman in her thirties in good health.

The CDR3 bases are TGTGCCAGCCCAGACTGGATACAAGAGACCCAGTACTTC. The encoded protein is CASPDWIQETQYF. This chain links TRBV19 with TRBJ2-5; D gene unclear. From germline, CDR1 is LNHDA and CDR2 SQIVND (reference sequence). This CDR3 has 13 amino acids. Trimming took off 9 bases at V and 2 bases at J, with 13 bases between the two ends. The full variable domain, its missing parts supplied by reference TRBV19 and TRBJ2-5, is DGGITQSPKYLFRKEGQNVTLSCEQNLNHDAMYWYRQDPGQGLRLIYYSQIVNDFQKGDIAEGYSVSREKKESFPLTVTSAQKNPTAFYLCASPDWIQETQYFGPGTRLLVL.

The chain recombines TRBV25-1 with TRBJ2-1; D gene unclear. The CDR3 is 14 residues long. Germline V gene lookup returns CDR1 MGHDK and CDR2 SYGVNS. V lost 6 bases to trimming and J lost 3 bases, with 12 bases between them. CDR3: CASRPHGYYNEQFF. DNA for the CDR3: TGTGCCAGCAGGCCCCACGGATACTACAATGAGCAGTTCTTC. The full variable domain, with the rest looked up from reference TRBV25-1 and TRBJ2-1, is EADIYQTPRYLVIGTGKKITLECSQTMGHDKMYWYQQDPGMELHLIHYSYGVNSTEKGDLSSESTVSRIRTEHFPLTLESARPSHTSQYLCASRPHGYYNEQFFGPGTRLTVL.

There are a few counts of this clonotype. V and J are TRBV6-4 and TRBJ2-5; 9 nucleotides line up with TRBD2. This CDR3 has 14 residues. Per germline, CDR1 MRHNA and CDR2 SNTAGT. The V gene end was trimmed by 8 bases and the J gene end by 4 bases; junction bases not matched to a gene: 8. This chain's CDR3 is CASVSGGERETQYF. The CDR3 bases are TGTGCCAGCGTTAGCGGGGGTGAGCGAGAGACCCAGTACTTC.

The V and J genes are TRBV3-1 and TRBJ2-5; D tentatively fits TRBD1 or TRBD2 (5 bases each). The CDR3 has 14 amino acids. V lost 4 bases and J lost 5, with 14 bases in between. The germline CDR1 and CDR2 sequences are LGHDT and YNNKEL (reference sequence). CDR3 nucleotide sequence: TGTGCCAGCAGCCGGGGAGTCGGGGCGGAGACCCAGTACTTC. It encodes CASSRGVGAETQYF.

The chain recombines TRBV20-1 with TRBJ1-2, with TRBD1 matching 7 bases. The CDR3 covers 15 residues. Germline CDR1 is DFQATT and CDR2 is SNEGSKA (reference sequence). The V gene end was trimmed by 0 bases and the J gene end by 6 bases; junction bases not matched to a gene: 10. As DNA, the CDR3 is TGCAGTGCTAGAGAGCCAGTGACAGGGCGTGATGGCTACACCTTC. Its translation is CSAREPVTGRDGYTF.

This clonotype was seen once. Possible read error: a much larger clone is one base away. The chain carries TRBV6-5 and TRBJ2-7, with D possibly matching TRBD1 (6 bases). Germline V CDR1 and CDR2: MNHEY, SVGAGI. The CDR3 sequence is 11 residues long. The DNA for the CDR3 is TGCACAACAGGGAATCCCTACGAGCAGTACTTC. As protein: CTTGNPYEQYF.

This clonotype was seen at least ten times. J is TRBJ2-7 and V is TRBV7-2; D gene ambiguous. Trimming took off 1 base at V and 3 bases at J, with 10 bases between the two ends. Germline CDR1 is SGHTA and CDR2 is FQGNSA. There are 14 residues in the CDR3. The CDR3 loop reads CASSLGAGNYEQYF. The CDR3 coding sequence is TGTGCCAGCAGCTTAGGGGCAGGAAACTACGAGCAGTACTTC.

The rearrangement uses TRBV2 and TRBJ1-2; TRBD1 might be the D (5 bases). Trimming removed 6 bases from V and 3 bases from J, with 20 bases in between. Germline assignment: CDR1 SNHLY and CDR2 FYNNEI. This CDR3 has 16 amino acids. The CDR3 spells CASRGQGEVGDYGYTF. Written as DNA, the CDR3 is TGTGCCAGCAGAGGGCAAGGGGAGGTGGGAGACTATGGCTACACCTTC.

For the CDR3, the DNA is TGTGCCAGCAGCTCGGGACAGCCAAGCTCCTACGAGCAGTACTTC. Amino acids: CASSSGQPSSYEQYF. The chain links TRBV7-6 to TRBJ2-7, with TRBD1 matching over 7 bases. V shed 4 bases, J shed 0 bases, and the junction held 6 bases outside the gene matches. CDR1 SGHVS and CDR2 FNYEAQ come from the germline V gene. This CDR3 is 15 amino acids long.

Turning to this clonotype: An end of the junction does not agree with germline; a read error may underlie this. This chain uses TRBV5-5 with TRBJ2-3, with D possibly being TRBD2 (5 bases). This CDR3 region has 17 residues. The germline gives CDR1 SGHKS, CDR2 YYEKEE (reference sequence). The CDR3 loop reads CASSSSPRGKFPDTRYF. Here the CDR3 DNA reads TGTGCCAGCAGCTCTTCCCCCCGAGGGAAATTCCCAGATACGCGGTATTTT.

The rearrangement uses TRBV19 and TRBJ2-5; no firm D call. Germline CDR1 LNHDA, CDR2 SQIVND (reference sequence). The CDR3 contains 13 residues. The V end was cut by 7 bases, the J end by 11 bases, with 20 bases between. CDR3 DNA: TGTGCCAGTACCCCGTCGAGAGACAATGAGCAGTACTTC. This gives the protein CASTPSRDNEQYF.

CDR3 nucleotide sequence: TGTGCCAGCAGTGCCCATCAGCCCCAAGAGACCCAGTACTTC. Protein: CASSAHQPQETQYF. The chain combines TRBV25-1 with TRBJ2-5; no clear D gene. Germline V gene sequence: CDR1 MGHDK, CDR2 SYGVNS. V lost 4 bases and J lost 1, with 10 bases in between. This CDR3 contains 14 residues.

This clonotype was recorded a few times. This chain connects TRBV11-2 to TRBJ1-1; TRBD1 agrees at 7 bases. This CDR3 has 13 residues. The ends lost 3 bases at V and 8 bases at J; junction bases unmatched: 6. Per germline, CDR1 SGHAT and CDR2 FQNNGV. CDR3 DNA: TGTGCCAGCAGCTTGAGGGGGCACAGAGAAGCTTTCTTT. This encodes CASSLRGHREAFF.

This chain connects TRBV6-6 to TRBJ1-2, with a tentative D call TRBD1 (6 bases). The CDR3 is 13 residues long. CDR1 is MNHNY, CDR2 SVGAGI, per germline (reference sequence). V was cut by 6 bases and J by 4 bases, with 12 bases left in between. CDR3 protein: CASSKGGVYGYTF. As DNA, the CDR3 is TGTGCCAGCAGCAAAGGGGGGGTCTATGGCTACACCTTC.

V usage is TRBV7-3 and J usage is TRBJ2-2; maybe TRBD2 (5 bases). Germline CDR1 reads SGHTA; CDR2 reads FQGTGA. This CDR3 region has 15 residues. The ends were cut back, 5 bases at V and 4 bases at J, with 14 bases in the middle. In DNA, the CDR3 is TGTGCCAGCAGCCCCCCGGGGTTGCTCACCGGGGAGCTGTTTTTT. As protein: CASSPPGLLTGELFF. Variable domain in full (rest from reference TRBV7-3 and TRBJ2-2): GAGVSQTPSNKVTEKGKYVELRCDPISGHTALYWYRQSLGQGPEFLIYFQGTGAADDSGLPNDRFFAVRPEGSVSTLKIQRTERGDSAVYLCASSPPGLLTGELFFGEGSRLTVL.

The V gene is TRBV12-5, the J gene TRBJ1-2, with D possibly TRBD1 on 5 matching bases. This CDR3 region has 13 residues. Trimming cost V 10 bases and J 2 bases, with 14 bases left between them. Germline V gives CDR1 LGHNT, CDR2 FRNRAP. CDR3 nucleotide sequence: TGTGCTACCGGGGCCGCCCCGAACTATGGCTACACCTTC. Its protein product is CATGAAPNYGYTF.

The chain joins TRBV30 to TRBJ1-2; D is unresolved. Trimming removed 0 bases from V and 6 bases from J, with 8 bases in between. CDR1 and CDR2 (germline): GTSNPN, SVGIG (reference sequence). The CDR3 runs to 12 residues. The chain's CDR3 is CAWSVGSHGYTF. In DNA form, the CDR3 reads TGTGCCTGGAGTGTAGGATCCCATGGCTACACCTTC.

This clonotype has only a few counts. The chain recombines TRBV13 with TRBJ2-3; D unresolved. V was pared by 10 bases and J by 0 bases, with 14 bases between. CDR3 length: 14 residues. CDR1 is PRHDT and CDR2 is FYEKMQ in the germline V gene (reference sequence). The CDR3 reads CAIRLRSSTDTQYF. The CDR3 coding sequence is TGTGCCATCAGACTGAGGAGTAGCACAGATACGCAGTATTTT.

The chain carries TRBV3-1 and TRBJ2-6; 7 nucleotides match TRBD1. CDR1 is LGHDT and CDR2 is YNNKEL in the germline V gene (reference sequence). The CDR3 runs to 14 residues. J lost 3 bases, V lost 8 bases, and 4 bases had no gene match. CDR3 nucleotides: TGTGCCAGCTACAGGGGCGGTGGGGCCAACGTCCTGACTTTC. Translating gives CASYRGGGANVLTF.

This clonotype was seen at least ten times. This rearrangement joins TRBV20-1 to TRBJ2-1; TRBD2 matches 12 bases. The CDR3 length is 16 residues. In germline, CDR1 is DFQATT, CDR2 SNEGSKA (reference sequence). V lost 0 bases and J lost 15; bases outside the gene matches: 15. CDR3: CSARDPSGRARTSPFF. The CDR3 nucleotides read TGCAGTGCTAGAGATCCTAGCGGGAGGGCCCGAACCTCCCCGTTCTTC.

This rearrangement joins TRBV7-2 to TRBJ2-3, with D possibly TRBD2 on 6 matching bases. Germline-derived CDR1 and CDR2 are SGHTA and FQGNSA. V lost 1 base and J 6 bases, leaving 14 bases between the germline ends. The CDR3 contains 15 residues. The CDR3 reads CASSLVGLGRDTQYF. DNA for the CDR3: TGTGCCAGCAGCTTAGTGGGACTGGGGCGGGATACGCAGTATTTT. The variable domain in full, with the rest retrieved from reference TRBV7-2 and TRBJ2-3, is GAGVSQSPSNKVTEKGKDVELRCDPISGHTALYWYRQSLGQGLEFLIYFQGNSAPDKSGLPSDRFSAERTGGSVSTLTIQRTQQEDSAVYLCASSLVGLGRDTQYFGPGTRLTVL.

The CDR3 DNA reads as TGCGCCAGCAGCGCATACAATTCTAACTATGGCTACACCTTC. Protein product: CASSAYNSNYGYTF. The chain combines TRBV4-3 with TRBJ1-2; D is undetermined. Trimming took 5 bases from V and 0 from J, leaving 10 bases between them. Germline V lookup: CDR1 LGHNA, CDR2 YSLEER. The length of the CDR3 is 14 residues.